The 19 T cell receptor beta chains listed next were all sequenced from one sample in a study of CD8 T cells in ankylosing spondylitis. Overall study findings and caveats: Among TCR beta sequences, a motif of under ten highly homologous variants appeared characteristic of ankylosing spondylitis blood.

TCRdb ran MiXCR on the 5' RACE reads and lists one entry per CDR3 protein. This sample yields about 210,000 distinct CDR3 sequences, of which more than 5.5% are seen a single time; 13% to 15% belongs to the top ten. Their specific antigens are unknown. Sequencing input: blood, either unsorted or a sorted T cell fraction (not recorded which). The receptor set was obtained from a male donor with ankylosing spondylitis.

This clonotype has a count of ten or more. The gene calls are TRBV7-9 and TRBJ1-2; TRBD1 matches 7 bases. V was pared by 5 bases and J by 7 bases, with 10 bases of the junction left unmatched. The germline V gene has CDR1 SEHNR and CDR2 FQNEAQ (reference sequence). The CDR3 is made up of 14 amino acids. The DNA for the CDR3 is TGTGCCAGCAGCCTCGGGACAGCTATTGGTGGCTACACCTTC. Its protein product is CASSLGTAIGGYTF.

This clonotype has just a few counts. V usage is TRBV7-8 and J usage is TRBJ2-7; possibly TRBD1 for D (6 bases). CDR3 size: 16 residues. Deletions cut 5 bases from V and 4 bases from J, with 21 bases between. Germline CDR1 is SGHVS and CDR2 is FQNEAQ. As DNA, the CDR3 is TGTGCCAGCAGCCCCGAGACAGGCGCTCCGGTGTACGAGCAGTACTTC. The encoded protein is CASSPETGAPVYEQYF.

This clonotype occurred many times. V gene TRBV5-1 combines with J gene TRBJ1-5, with D maybe TRBD1 (6 bases). In germline, CDR1 is SGHRS, CDR2 YFSETQ. The CDR3 has 14 residues. V gave up 0 bases and J gave up 9 bases, with 13 bases separating them. This chain's CDR3 is CASSLAPGAAPQHF. DNA of the CDR3: TGCGCCAGCAGCTTGGCCCCAGGGGCGGCGCCCCAGCATTTT.

The chain links TRBV6-2 or TRBV6-3 to TRBJ2-1, with 9 bases lining up with TRBD2. Trimming removed 2 bases from V and 2 bases from J; junction bases left unmatched: 4. The CDR3 is made up of 16 amino acids. The germline V gene encodes CDR1 MNHEY and CDR2 SVGEGT. The CDR3, as DNA: TGTGCCAGCAGTTACGATATAGCGGGAGCCTACAATGAGCAGTTCTTC. Translation gives CASSYDIAGAYNEQFF.

This chain connects TRBV27 to TRBJ2-6; 8 positions agree with TRBD1. Germline assignment: CDR1 MNHEY and CDR2 SMNVEV (reference sequence). The CDR3 contains 18 residues. V dropped 6 bases and J dropped 0; count of bases not matched to a gene: 10. The CDR3 DNA follows: TGTGCCAGCAGCGCACGAGGGACAGGAAGCTCTGGGGCCAACGTCCTGACTTTC. Translation gives CASSARGTGSSGANVLTF. Filled out from reference TRBV27 and TRBJ2-6, the complete variable domain reads EAQVTQNPRYLITVTGKKLTVTCSQNMNHEYMSWYRQDPGLGLRQIYYSMNVEVTDKGDVPEGYKVSRKEKRNFPLILESPSPNQTSLYFCASSARGTGSSGANVLTFGAGSRLTVL.

This clonotype was observed at least ten times. V is TRBV6-2 or TRBV6-3 and J is TRBJ1-1; TRBD1 might be the D (5 bases). CDR1 and CDR2 (germline): MNHEY, SVGEGT. This CDR3 has 13 amino acids. Trimming left V 6 bases short and J 1 base short, with 9 bases between. The CDR3: CASRQARNTEAFF. CDR3 coding DNA: TGTGCCAGCAGACAGGCGCGGAACACTGAAGCTTTCTTT.

This clonotype has at least ten counts. The genes are TRBV29-1 and TRBJ1-2; D is undetermined. The germline gives CDR1 SQVTM, CDR2 ANQGSEA. The CDR3 length is 11 residues. Trimming cost V 5 bases and J 8 bases, with 12 bases left between them. CDR3 residues: CSVRTGGGYTF. Written as DNA, the CDR3 is TGCAGCGTTCGGACTGGAGGCGGCTACACCTTC.

This clonotype has at least ten counts. The V gene is TRBV27, the J gene TRBJ2-2; D might be TRBD2 (5 bases). Between the trimmed V and J ends, which lost 5 bases and 5 bases, there was a span of 18 bases. This CDR3 spans 16 amino acids. CDR1 is MNHEY, CDR2 SMNVEV, per germline (reference sequence). The CDR3 region is CASSPIPGLGTGELFF. Here the CDR3 DNA reads TGTGCCAGCAGTCCGATACCGGGGTTAGGTACCGGGGAGCTGTTTTTT.

This clonotype has ten or more counts. The V and J genes are TRBV5-5 and TRBJ2-7, with unresolved D. This CDR3 is built from 13 residues. The ends were cut back, 3 bases at V and 3 bases at J, with 10 bases in the middle. CDR1 is SGHKS and CDR2 is YYEKEE in the germline V gene (reference sequence). The CDR3 DNA follows: TGTGCCAGCAGCTGGTCAGACCACTACGAGCAGTACTTC. This encodes CASSWSDHYEQYF.

This clonotype appeared many times. The chain is built from TRBV3-1 and TRBJ2-7; the D is unclear. Germline loops: CDR1 LGHDT, CDR2 YNNKEL (reference sequence). Trimming left V 0 bases short and J 2 bases short, with 11 bases between. The CDR3 spans 15 residues. The CDR3 sequence is CASSQEVVGPYEQYF. The CDR3 DNA is TGTGCCAGCAGCCAAGAGGTGGTGGGTCCCTACGAGCAGTACTTC.

This clonotype was detected many times. This chain joins TRBV7-9 and TRBJ1-2, with a weak D call TRBD1 (5 bases). CDR3 size: 17 residues. Trimming removed 5 bases at V and 3 bases at J, with 22 bases between. Germline assignment: CDR1 SEHNR and CDR2 FQNEAQ (reference sequence). CDR3: CASSPMHGGARDYGYTF. The CDR3 nucleotides are TGTGCCAGCAGCCCAATGCACGGAGGGGCGCGGGACTATGGCTACACCTTC.

This clonotype appeared many times. The rearrangement links TRBV11-2 to TRBJ2-5, with D unresolved. This CDR3 spans 13 amino acids. Per the germline V gene, CDR1 is SGHAT and CDR2 is FQNNGV. Trimming removed 4 bases from V and 4 bases from J, with 10 bases in between. The CDR3 DNA sequence: TGTGCCAGCAGCTGGAGAGGAGCAGAGACCCAGTACTTC. Amino acids: CASSWRGAETQYF.

The rearrangement joins TRBV7-9 to TRBJ2-7, with 10 bases lining up with TRBD2. Germline V gene sequence: CDR1 SEHNR, CDR2 FQNEAQ (reference sequence). This CDR3 has 17 amino acids. V shed 0 bases and J 9 bases; nucleotides not matched to a gene: 14. The CDR3 DNA is TGTGCCAGCAGCTTAGCGCTGGGAACTAGCGGGAAAGGGGGGCAGTACTTC. This sequence encodes CASSLALGTSGKGGQYF.

The chain carries TRBV6-5 and TRBJ2-1; TRBD2 aligns across 8 bases. The CDR3 has 14 residues. With V trimmed by 2 bases and J by 9 bases, 6 bases remained unmatched. The germline V gene encodes CDR1 MNHEY and CDR2 SVGAGI. For the CDR3, the DNA is TGTGCCAGCAGTTACACAGCGGGAGACCGTGAGCAGTTCTTC. This gives the protein CASSYTAGDREQFF.

This chain joins TRBV20-1 and TRBJ2-7; 13 nucleotides match TRBD2. V gave up 5 bases and J gave up 3 bases; unmatched junction bases: 4. Germline V gene sequence: CDR1 DFQATT, CDR2 SNEGSKA (reference sequence). This CDR3 region has 14 residues. CDR3 sequence reads: CSAPGLAGFYEQYF. The DNA for the CDR3 is TGCAGTGCTCCGGGACTAGCGGGGTTCTACGAGCAGTACTTC.

This chain uses TRBV30 with TRBJ2-7; D is unclear. Germline CDR1 GTSNPN, CDR2 SVGIG (reference sequence). The CDR3 loop spans 11 amino acids. The germline V and J ends were trimmed by 7 bases and 0 bases, with 7 bases remaining between them. CDR3 DNA sequence: TGTGCCTATGGGATCTCCTACGAGCAGTACTTC. Its translation: CAYGISYEQYF.

This clonotype appeared many times. The V gene is TRBV6-1, the J gene TRBJ2-5; 11 positions agree with TRBD2. Germline assignment: CDR1 MNHNS and CDR2 SASEGT. The V and J ends lost 8 bases and 4 bases, in that order; junction bases with no gene match: 6. The CDR3 sequence is 14 residues long. The CDR3: CASELAGEAETQYF. CDR3 DNA: TGTGCCAGCGAACTAGCGGGAGAGGCAGAGACCCAGTACTTC.

The genes are TRBV7-9 and TRBJ2-5; D gene ambiguous. Germline V gene lookup returns CDR1 SEHNR and CDR2 FQNEAQ (reference sequence). The CDR3 extends over 12 amino acids. V lost 5 bases and J 5 bases, leaving 9 bases between the germline ends. The CDR3 DNA follows: TGTGCCAGCAGCATAGGTCGGGAGACCCAGTACTTC. The encoded protein is CASSIGRETQYF.

This clonotype was seen many times. The chain employs TRBV27 and TRBJ2-1; D might be TRBD1 (6 bases). Germline CDR1 and CDR2: MNHEY and SMNVEV (reference sequence). The CDR3 extends over 13 amino acids. V was clipped by 8 bases and J by 7 bases, with 15 bases between them. CDR3 in DNA: TGTGCCAGCTACGCTGGGACACAAAATGAGCAGTTCTTC. Its translation is CASYAGTQNEQFF.